This T cell receptor (beta chain) originates from a study of blood T cells in healthy people across ages. The wider study: The capture of about one barcoded beta molecule per two T cells was achieved by template switching.

This clonotype was counted only a few times. Through a sample-barcoded 5' primer and a J-beta primer mix, a second PCR was run for about 6 to 11 cycles. MiXCR, run by TCRdb on the 5' RACE reads, gives a single entry per CDR3 protein. The table records around 700,000 distinct CDR3 sequences, around a quarter of them present only once. Trimming removed 0 bases at V and 7 bases at J, with 7 bases between. Germline CDR1 reads SGHTA; CDR2 reads FQGNSA. The CDR3 totals 13 residues. Separately, the same data were catalogued under a study of T cells of mothers and their children. According to that study: Over 8.5 million TCR beta CDR3 reads were obtained from each mother, and roughly 3 million from each child. The authors detected no persistent microchimeric T cell clones.

The sample consisted of blood. The V call is TRBV7-2, the J call TRBJ1-5; D unclear. This clonotype was sampled from a boy aged 10-17 years in good health. The CDR3 DNA is TGTGCCAGCAGCTTAGCGCCCGGGCAGCCCCAGCATTTT. Amino acids: CASSLAPGQPQHF.